The next 20 T cell receptor beta chains were all read from a single sample in a study of tumor-infiltrating lymphocytes in primary liver carcinoma (dated by TCRdb to 2015 to 2018). Sequencing instrument: Illumina HiSeq 2500. Starting from 500 to 600 ng total RNA, TCRbeta-specific cDNA was produced by reverse transcription with a constant-region primer and ProtoScript II reverse transcriptase. Construction of the TCRbeta libraries relied on three nested rounds of multiplex PCR, following a slightly modified ARM-PCR procedure. Each of the first two PCR rounds ran for nine to eleven cycles and used multiplex TRBV1-TRBV30 forward primers together with a Cbeta reverse primer. Using fastp at Q25 and MiXCR, TCRdb reprocessed the public reads and kept productive beta chains. Rows with one shared CDR3 protein collapse into an entry with the most common genes and DNA. The sample table holds some 180,000 distinct CDR3 sequences, of which about 60% were seen once. The top ten clonotypes cover approximately 65% of the sample.

RNA from unsorted whole blood was extracted with TRIzol reagent, and germline DNA was obtained with the DNeasy Blood & Tissue kit. The sequencing sample was made of peripheral blood. These receptor sequences come from a man in his forties with primary liver carcinoma and hepatitis B virus infection.

Only a few counts were recorded for this clonotype. The V call is TRBV7-8, the J call TRBJ2-5, with D possibly matching TRBD2 (5 bases). Trimming left V 4 bases short and J 5 bases short, with 11 bases between. Germline loops: CDR1 SGHVS, CDR2 FQNEAQ. This CDR3 is built from 13 residues. The CDR3 DNA follows: TGTGCCAGCAGCTCACTAGTAGGGGAGACCCAGTACTTC. Amino acids: CASSSLVGETQYF.

The chain links TRBV5-5 to TRBJ1-1; no firm D call. The V gene lost 6 bases and the J gene lost 1 base, with 25 bases spanning the gap. The germline V gene encodes CDR1 SGHKS and CDR2 YYEKEE (reference sequence). The CDR3 spans 18 residues. CDR3 protein: CASILQLRSFRQNTEAFF. The CDR3, as DNA: TGTGCCAGCATCTTACAGCTCCGGTCCTTCCGACAGAACACTGAAGCTTTCTTT.

Comments on this clonotype: A much bigger clone sits one base away, suggesting this may be a read error. V gene TRBV29-1 combines with J gene TRBJ2-2, with D perhaps assigned TRBD1 or TRBD2 (9 bases each). The CDR3 has 20 amino acids. Germline V CDR1 and CDR2: SQVTM, ANQGSEA. Between the trimmed V and J ends, which lost 6 bases and 9 bases, there was a span of 38 bases. The CDR3 bases are TGCAGCGTAACAACCGGGACAGGGTTCGGCGGGAGGGCCGAAACCTGGGAGCTGTTTTTT. This sequence encodes CSVTTGTGFGGRAETWELFF.

Points on this clonotype: Without the conserved terminal phenylalanine or tryptophan, this CDR3 likely stems from a read error. This chain connects TRBV11-2 to TRBJ1-2; D ambiguous. V lost 0 bases to trimming and J lost 2 bases, with 4 bases between them. CDR1 SGHAT and CDR2 FQNNGV come from the germline V gene. This CDR3 contains 13 residues. In DNA form, the CDR3 reads TGTGCCAGCAGCTTAGATAGGAACTATGGCTACACCTCC. This codes for CASSLDRNYGYTS.

The chain uses TRBV10-1 and TRBJ2-7, with 7 bases that match TRBD1. This CDR3 is 14 amino acids long. Per germline, CDR1 WNHNN and CDR2 SYGVQD (reference sequence). V dropped 0 bases and J dropped 2; count of bases not matched to a gene: 1. CDR3 nucleotides: TGCGCCAGCAGTGAGTCCGGGACAGCCTACGAGCAGTACTTC. Translated, it gives CASSESGTAYEQYF.

The chain carries TRBV11-3 and TRBJ2-2, with D possibly being TRBD2 (5 bases). V was pared by 2 bases and J by 5 bases, with 15 bases between. Looked up from germline, CDR1 is SGHNT and CDR2 is YENEEA. The CDR3 contains 16 residues. CDR3 in DNA: TGTGCCAGCAGCTTACAAGCGGAAGCAGGAACCGGGGAGCTGTTTTTT. It codes for CASSLQAEAGTGELFF.

Points on this clonotype: Relative to the germline gene, one junction end is altered; a read error may explain this. The J gene is TRBJ1-2, the V gene TRBV11-2; D not resolved. Germline V lookup: CDR1 SGHAT, CDR2 FQNNGV. The CDR3 has 12 amino acids. CDR3 in amino acids: CASSLEREGYIF. The CDR3 DNA sequence: TGCGCCAGCAGCTTAGAGCGGGAGGGCTACATCTTC.

About this clonotype: A read error may explain this, as a much larger clone is one base away. This rearrangement joins TRBV11-2 to TRBJ2-2; D is undetermined. Germline CDR1 and CDR2: SGHAT and FQNNGV. CDR3 size: 13 residues. CDR3 DNA sequence: TGTGCCGGCAGCTTAGGAGAGGTCAGGGAGCTGTTTTTT. It codes for CAGSLGEVRELFF.

The chain carries TRBV6-5 and TRBJ2-7, with 9 bases lining up with TRBD1. CDR1 is MNHEY and CDR2 is SVGAGI in the germline V gene. CDR3 length equals 14 residues. V lost 7 bases to trimming and J lost 5 bases; unmatched junction nucleotides: 9. CDR3 residues: CASNPRTGANEQYF. The CDR3 DNA reads TGTGCCAGCAATCCCAGGACAGGGGCGAACGAGCAGTACTTC.

The chain couples TRBV29-1 to TRBJ2-5; the match to TRBD1 covers 9 bases. The CDR3 has 15 amino acids. Germline CDR1 and CDR2: SQVTM and ANQGSEA. After removal of 6 bases from V and 5 bases from J, the junction contained 13 bases not matched to a gene. The CDR3 DNA reads TGCAGCGTCCTCCCAAATAGACAGGGGGTCGAGACCCAGTACTTC. Translating it yields CSVLPNRQGVETQYF.

The J gene is TRBJ2-7, the V gene TRBV4-1, with 8 nucleotides matching TRBD1. Trimming cost V 4 bases and J 3 bases; bases outside gene matches: 5. Germline V gives CDR1 MGHRA, CDR2 YSYEKL. The CDR3 runs 14 residues. CDR3 DNA: TGCGCCAGCAGCCCCAGACAGGGGAACTACGAGCAGTACTTC. It yields the protein CASSPRQGNYEQYF.

This sequence joins TRBV4-1 and TRBJ2-7; 9 bases line up with TRBD1. The junction had 7 bases not matched to a gene; V was cut back by 3 bases and J by 4 bases. CDR3 length: 15 residues. Germline V lookup: CDR1 MGHRA, CDR2 YSYEKL. The CDR3 loop reads CASSHPGQGIYEQYF. In DNA, the CDR3 is TGCGCCAGCAGCCATCCGGGACAGGGTATATACGAGCAGTACTTC.

This chain links TRBV11-2 with TRBJ2-1, with TRBD1 as a possible D gene (5 bases). Trimming removed 5 bases from V and 5 bases from J, with 13 bases in between. The CDR3 runs to 14 residues. CDR1 is SGHAT and CDR2 is FQNNGV in the germline V gene. The DNA of the CDR3 is TGTGCCAGCAGCCCCAAAGGGGCCAACAATGAGCAGTTCTTC. Translated, it gives CASSPKGANNEQFF.

This clonotype was observed a few times. The V and J genes are TRBV10-3 and TRBJ2-1, with a possible D match to TRBD1 (5 bases). V was pared by 4 bases and J by 9 bases, with 13 bases between. Per germline, CDR1 ENHRY and CDR2 SYGVKD. The CDR3 loop spans 13 amino acids. The CDR3 here is CAISGDEQGEQFF. The CDR3, as DNA: TGTGCCATCAGTGGCGACGAGCAGGGTGAGCAGTTCTTC.

Concerning this clonotype itself: This sequence may be a read error, since a much larger clone differs from it by one base. This sequence joins TRBV5-6 and TRBJ2-7, with D perhaps matching TRBD1 (6 bases). CDR1 and CDR2 from the germline V gene are SGHDT and YYEEEE. The CDR3 runs to 14 residues. V was cut by 2 bases and J by 0 bases, with 9 bases left in between. CDR3 protein: CASSFTTGSYEQYF. DNA of the CDR3: TGTGCCAGCAGCTTCACGACAGGCTCCTACGAGCAGTACTTC. The entire variable domain, with the rest obtained from reference TRBV5-6 and TRBJ2-7, is as follows: DAGVTQSPTHLIKTRGQQVTLRCSPKSGHDTVSWYQQALGQGPQFIFQYYEEEERQRGNFPDRFSGHQFPNYSSELNVNALLLGDSALYLCASSFTTGSYEQYFGPGTRLTVT.

The chain joins TRBV12-3 or TRBV12-4 to TRBJ2-4; 7 bases fit TRBD1. The CDR3 has 14 residues. J lost 5 bases, V lost 3 bases, and 4 bases had no gene match. CDR3: CASSFRGFENIQYF. The CDR3 nucleotides read TGTGCCAGCAGTTTCAGGGGGTTCGAAAACATTCAGTACTTC.

This rearrangement joins TRBV6-5 to TRBJ2-1; tentatively, D is TRBD2 (6 bases). Trimming took off 6 bases at V and 6 bases at J, with 12 bases between the two ends. Germline V gives CDR1 MNHEY, CDR2 SVGAGI. This CDR3 has 13 residues. This CDR3 is CASSPKLANEQFF. Written as DNA, the CDR3 is TGTGCCAGCAGCCCCAAACTAGCCAATGAGCAGTTCTTC.

As for this clonotype: With a much larger clone just one base away, this may be a read error. V usage is TRBV29-1 and J usage is TRBJ2-3; D may be TRBD2 (5 bases). The length of the CDR3 is 15 residues. Germline V lookup: CDR1 SQVTM, CDR2 ANQGSEA. The CDR3 sequence is CSVVPQYSSTDAQYF. In DNA, the CDR3 is TGCAGCGTCGTGCCCCAGTATTCTAGCACAGATGCGCAGTATTTT.

This chain uses TRBV28 with TRBJ2-2; tentatively, D is TRBD1 (5 bases). V was cut by 8 bases and J by 7 bases, with 17 bases left in between. Germline CDR1 MDHEN, CDR2 SYDVKM. The CDR3 runs to 14 residues. The CDR3 loop reads CASSRTSADGELFF. CDR3 in DNA: TGTGCCAGCTCGAGGACATCGGCCGACGGGGAGCTGTTTTTT.

Concerning this clonotype itself: The junction departs from the called germline gene at one end, perhaps through a read error. The chain has TRBV6-5 and TRBJ2-6; 7 bases align to TRBD2. Germline values: CDR1 MNHEY, CDR2 SVGAGI. The CDR3 spans 16 residues. CDR3 amino acids: CASKRSGGDMANVLAF. The CDR3 DNA reads as TGTGCCAGCAAAAGGAGTGGGGGGGATATGGCCAACGTCCTGGCTTTC.